The 11 T cell receptor beta chains presented below share a single source sample, sequenced in a study of blood T cell repertoires in COVID-19. The protocol was immunoSEQ multiplex PCR, while the TCRdb copy is restricted to in-frame clones and leaves out a portion. The sample shows approximately 100,000 clones, 80% to 90% of them seen only once. Input material: peripheral blood. The receptors were gathered from a human donor in a cohort sampled during active COVID-19.

This chain connects TRBV24-1 to TRBJ2-5; D is possibly TRBD2 (6 bases). V was trimmed by 9 bases and J by 3 bases, leaving 10 bases between them. CDR1 KGHDR and CDR2 SFDVKD come from the germline V gene. The CDR3 has 12 residues. DNA of the CDR3: TGTGCCACCCACTCTAGCGAAGAGACCCAGTACTTC. Protein product: CATHSSEETQYF.

The rearrangement links TRBV5-1 to TRBJ1-2; 7 nucleotides agree with TRBD1. The germline V gene encodes CDR1 SGHRS and CDR2 YFSETQ. The V gene end was trimmed by 4 bases and the J gene end by 2 bases; junction bases not matched to a gene: 26. This CDR3 has 21 residues. The CDR3 DNA reads TGCGCCAGCAGCCCCGGCCAAATAGCACCTCGGGACAGAGGATCGAACTATGGCTACACCTTC. Amino acid sequence: CASSPGQIAPRDRGSNYGYTF.

This clone was detected once. This rearrangement joins TRBV5-1 to TRBJ2-3; tentative D call: TRBD1 (7 bases). V lost 2 bases and J lost 6, with 16 bases in between. Germline loops: CDR1 SGHRS, CDR2 YFSETQ. There are 15 residues in the CDR3. CDR3 residues: CASSFTLAGGDTQYF. CDR3 nucleotides: TGCGCCAGCAGCTTCACTCTAGCAGGGGGGGATACGCAGTATTTT.

The rearrangement joins TRBV7-3 to TRBJ2-2, with D uncertain. The CDR3 consists of 13 residues. V lost 4 bases, J lost 6 bases, and 9 bases lay in between. Germline V gene sequence: CDR1 SGHTA, CDR2 FQGTGA. CDR3 residues: CASSYVTAGELFF. The CDR3 region has the DNA TGTGCCAGCAGCTACGTTACGGCCGGGGAGCTGTTTTTT.

This chain uses TRBV19 with TRBJ2-3, with TRBD2 matching over 11 bases. V lost 5 bases, J lost 9 bases, and 10 bases stayed unmatched. This CDR3 is 15 amino acids long. The germline V gene has CDR1 LNHDA and CDR2 SQIVND (reference sequence). DNA of the CDR3: TGTGCCAGTAGTGGGCTAGCGGGAGGTGGGGACACGCAGTATTTT. It specifies CASSGLAGGGDTQYF. The full variable domain, completed using reference TRBV19 and TRBJ2-3, is DGGITQSPKYLFRKEGQNVTLSCEQNLNHDAMYWYRQDPGQGLRLIYYSQIVNDFQKGDIAEGYSVSREKKESFPLTVTSAQKNPTAFYLCASSGLAGGGDTQYFGPGTRLTVL.

The chain employs TRBV28 and TRBJ2-1; a weak D match, TRBD1 (5 bases). Per the germline V gene, CDR1 is MDHEN and CDR2 is SYDVKM. The V end lost 5 bases, the J end lost 1 base, and 12 bases lay between the germline ends. CDR3 length: 15 amino acids. The CDR3 sequence: CASSVPRTSYNEQFF. The DNA for the CDR3 is TGTGCCAGCAGTGTTCCTCGGACATCCTACAATGAGCAGTTCTTC.

V is TRBV27 and J is TRBJ1-1; possibly TRBD1 for D (5 bases). The germline V gene encodes CDR1 MNHEY and CDR2 SMNVEV (reference sequence). The V and J ends lost 6 bases and 1 base respectively, with 15 bases between them. The CDR3 contains 15 residues. The CDR3 coding sequence is TGTGCCAGCAGCCCCCGACAGTCCTGGAACACTGAAGCTTTCTTT. It yields the protein CASSPRQSWNTEAFF.

The chain carries TRBV14 and TRBJ2-7, with 8 nucleotides matching TRBD1. The CDR3 spans 17 residues. Germline V CDR1 and CDR2: SGHDN, FVKESK. The V and J ends lost 2 bases and 2 bases, in that order; junction bases with no gene match: 11. The chain's CDR3 is CASSQHPTGTGTYEQYF. In DNA, the CDR3 is TGTGCCAGCAGCCAACACCCTACGGGGACAGGAACCTACGAGCAGTACTTC.

The rearrangement uses TRBV5-4 and TRBJ2-5, with 11 positions matching TRBD2. Per germline, CDR1 SGHNT and CDR2 YYREEE (reference sequence). The CDR3 is 16 amino acids. Trimming took 3 bases from V and 1 from J; bases not matched to a gene: 5. The CDR3 DNA is TGTGCCAGCAGCTCTAGCCTAGCGGGGGGCCAAGAGACCCAGTACTTC. This encodes CASSSSLAGGQETQYF.

The chain links TRBV5-1 to TRBJ2-5, with 8 nucleotides matching TRBD2. The V segment lost 0 bases and the J segment 5 bases; nucleotides outside the gene matches: 15. This CDR3 comprises 18 residues. The V gene's germline CDR1 is SGHRS and CDR2 YFSETQ. The CDR3 sequence: CASSLGAGLAGPRETQYF. CDR3 nucleotides: TGCGCCAGCAGCTTGGGTGCAGGCTTAGCGGGACCTCGGGAGACCCAGTACTTC.

The chain uses TRBV7-2 and TRBJ2-1, with 9 bases fitting TRBD2. The CDR3 sequence is 18 residues long. From germline, CDR1 is SGHTA and CDR2 FQGNSA. Trimming at V came to 5 bases and at J to 3 bases, leaving 14 bases not matched to a gene. CDR3 DNA sequence: TGTGCCAGCAGCCCCGAGGGGGGGGCGGGAGGGATCTACAATGAGCAGTTCTTC. Translating it yields CASSPEGGAGGIYNEQFF.